The 7 T cell receptor beta chains below come from one sample, sequenced in a study of breast tumors, draining lymph nodes, adjacent tissues. MiXCR, run by TCRdb on the multiplex PCR reads, gives a single entry per CDR3 protein. The sample includes under 20,000 distinct CDR3 sequences, around two fifths of them seen just once. The source material was breast tumor tissue. These receptors were taken from a female donor with breast cancer. Some clones in this sample may be carry-over from other donors' samples.

This clonotype has a handful of counts. This rearrangement joins TRBV7-3 to TRBJ1-1; perhaps TRBD1 as D (5 bases). CDR3 size: 14 residues. V dropped 2 bases and J dropped 1 base, with 8 bases sitting between them. Germline assignment: CDR1 SGHTA and CDR2 FQGTGA. The CDR3 sequence: CASSLGGQNTEAFF. CDR3 sequence (DNA): TGTGCCAGCAGCTTAGGGGGTCAGAACACTGAAGCTTTCTTT.

V gene TRBV4-1 combines with J gene TRBJ1-3, with D tentatively TRBD1 (5 bases). V gave up 11 bases and J gave up 4 bases, with 15 bases separating them. CDR1 and CDR2 (germline): MGHRA, YSYEKL. This CDR3 comprises 13 residues. The CDR3 sequence is CASMNGAGNTIYF. As DNA, the CDR3 is TGCGCCTCTATGAACGGGGCCGGAAACACCATATATTTT.

This clonotype was detected ten times or more. The gene calls are TRBV20-1 and TRBJ2-7; TRBD1 matches 9 bases. The CDR3 runs to 16 residues. J was trimmed by 2 bases and V by 6 bases; bases with no gene match: 14. CDR1 and CDR2 (germline): DFQATT, SNEGSKA (reference sequence). The CDR3 nucleotides read TGCAGTGCCAAGTTGCCCCCGGGACAGGGAGCCTACGAGCAGTACTTC. It yields the protein CSAKLPPGQGAYEQYF.

The V and J genes are TRBV10-3 and TRBJ2-1; 10 bases are shared with TRBD1. This CDR3 is built from 14 residues. Per the germline V gene, CDR1 is ENHRY and CDR2 is SYGVKD. Unmatched junction bases numbered 11, after V lost 10 bases and J lost 8 bases. CDR3 loop: CATNGQGVLDEQFF. CDR3 DNA sequence: TGTGCCACGAACGGACAGGGGGTTTTGGATGAGCAGTTCTTC.

The chain carries TRBV6-1 and TRBJ2-7; 8 nucleotides match TRBD2. V was pared by 6 bases and J by 0 bases, with 13 bases of the junction left unmatched. Germline V gene sequence: CDR1 MNHNS, CDR2 SASEGT. The CDR3 loop spans 17 amino acids. The CDR3 spells CASSPSTSATSSYEQYF. CDR3 nucleotide sequence: TGTGCCAGCAGCCCTTCGACTAGCGCCACCAGCTCCTACGAGCAGTACTTC.

The rearrangement joins TRBV20-1 to TRBJ2-7; tentative D call: TRBD2 (6 bases). The V gene's germline CDR1 is DFQATT and CDR2 SNEGSKA (reference sequence). The CDR3 contains 13 residues. The ends were cut back, 7 bases at V and 0 bases at J, with 13 bases in the middle. CDR3 protein: CSVLAPSSYEQYF. CDR3 bases: TGCAGTGTGCTAGCGCCAAGCTCCTACGAGCAGTACTTC.

The V gene is TRBV6-5, the J gene TRBJ2-7, with TRBD2 identical over 8 bases. The CDR3 has 17 amino acids. Germline V lookup: CDR1 MNHEY, CDR2 SVGAGI. V lost 5 bases to trimming and J lost 2 bases; unmatched junction nucleotides: 14. The CDR3 loop reads CASSGSGDARGTYEQYF. The CDR3 nucleotides are TGTGCCAGCAGTGGTAGCGGGGACGCCCGAGGGACCTACGAGCAGTACTTC.